This T cell receptor (beta chain) was sequenced during a study of shared clonotypes between healthy human individuals. The CDR3 runs to 16 residues. The V end was cut by 5 bases, the J end by 4 bases, with 22 bases between. Looked up from germline, CDR1 is SGHRS and CDR2 is YFSETQ. The protocol was immunoSEQ multiplex PCR, while the TCRdb copy is restricted to in-frame clones and leaves out a portion. Among 560,000 or so clones listed, roughly 96% were seen once. Study-level results: The sharing of approximately 5.1% of naive CD4 clonotypes was seen across several donors.

This clone was found once. As yet, its antigen is unknown. Naive CD8 cells were CD45RO-negative, positively selected for CCR7, excluding terminally differentiated effector memory CD45RA+ cells. The healthy adult donors were HIV-negative and reported no recent acute infections or vaccinations. The rearrangement joins TRBV5-1 to TRBJ2-7, with D unresolved. The clonotype was recovered from a woman aged 30 to 39 in good health. Sequencing was carried out using naive CD8+ T cells sorted from blood. The CDR3 DNA is TGCGCCAGCAGAACCCCGCCGGCGGAAAACCTTTACGAGCAGTACTTC. Its translation is CASRTPPAENLYEQYF.